These T cell receptor beta chains were read from a single sample in a study of breast tumors, draining lymph nodes, adjacent tissues. TCRdb processed the multiplex PCR reads anew with MiXCR; each CDR3 protein has one entry. In the table there are around 300,000 distinct CDR3 sequences, 30% to 35% of which are singletons. Material: axillary lymph node tissue. These TCRs come from a female donor with breast cancer. Some clones in this sample may be carry-over from other donors' samples. CDR3s include the opening cysteine and the closing phenylalanine or tryptophan. The D gene is left open where the match is weak. The size entry is marked missing in some rows and otherwise reads once, few, many or a size class.

NA	TRBV5-1	TRBJ2-3	NA	CASSLAPRGEFGDTQYF	TGCGCCAGCAGCTTGGCCCCTAGGGGCGAGTTCGGAGATACGCAGTATTTT
many	TRBV7-2	TRBJ2-3	TRBD1	CASSPDRGPDTQYF	TGTGCCAGCAGCCCCGACAGGGGGCCAGATACGCAGTATTTT
NA	TRBV10-3	TRBJ1-1	TRBD1	CAISDPAGQGGFAFF	TGTGCCATCAGTGACCCGGCGGGACAGGGGGGTTTCGCTTTCTTT
many	TRBV4-1	TRBJ1-6	NA	CASSQGTSSYNSPLHF	TGCGCCAGCAGCCAAGGGACGAGCTCCTATAATTCACCCCTCCACTTT
many	TRBV3-1	TRBJ1-6	NA	CASAATGYSPLHF	TGTGCCAGCGCAGCCACAGGGTATTCACCCCTCCACTTT
few	TRBV6-1	TRBJ2-5	NA	CATRGDGAETQYF	TGTGCCACCAGGGGGGATGGTGCAGAGACCCAGTACTTC
many	TRBV24-1	TRBJ2-5	NA	CATSDSGLKTQYF	TGTGCCACCAGTGACTCAGGGTTGAAGACCCAGTACTTC
NA	TRBV10-3	TRBJ1-1	NA	CAISETDRSNTEAFF	TGTGCCATCAGTGAGACGGACAGATCGAACACTGAAGCTTTCTTT
NA	TRBV30	TRBJ2-7	TRBD2	CARTSGRGAYEQYF	TGTGCCCGGACTAGCGGGAGGGGGGCCTACGAGCAGTACTTC
many	TRBV20-1	TRBJ2-1	TRBD2	CSARSLLAGLRNEQFF	TGCAGTGCTAGAAGCCTACTAGCGGGATTGAGGAATGAGCAGTTCTTC
many	TRBV7-9	TRBJ1-3	NA	CASSRSGDGNTIYF	TGTGCCAGCAGCCGATCTGGGGATGGAAACACCATATATTTT
few	TRBV12-5	TRBJ2-7	NA	CASGLVLGQGGAYEQYF	TGTGCTAGTGGTTTGGTATTAGGACAGGGAGGGGCCTACGAGCAGTACTTC
NA	TRBV19	TRBJ1-4	TRBD1	CASSLRQGLGANEKLFF	TGTGCCAGTAGTCTCCGACAGGGGCTCGGGGCTAATGAAAAACTGTTTTTT
many	TRBV29-1	TRBJ2-7	NA	CSVVKGPYEQYF	TGCAGCGTTGTAAAGGGCCCCTACGAGCAGTACTTC
many	TRBV9	TRBJ2-1	TRBD2	CASSALLAGSYNEQFF	TGTGCCAGCAGCGCCTTACTAGCGGGAAGCTACAATGAGCAGTTCTTC
many	TRBV5-1	TRBJ1-3	NA	CASSLEATGNTIYF	TGCGCCAGCAGCTTGGAGGCAACGGGAAACACCATATATTTT
many	TRBV5-1	TRBJ2-1	TRBD2	CASSLVPGLYNEQFF	TGCGCCAGCAGCTTGGTTCCGGGACTATACAATGAGCAGTTCTTC
many	TRBV15	TRBJ2-7	TRBD1	CATSPGQGPYEQYF	TGTGCCACCAGCCCTGGACAGGGCCCCTACGAGCAGTACTTC
NA	TRBV12-3/TRBV12-4	TRBJ1-1	NA	CASSLWGQNTEAFF	TGTGCCAGCAGTTTATGGGGGCAGAACACTGAAGCTTTCTTT
many	TRBV9	TRBJ2-6	NA	CASSQGLESGANVLTF	TGTGCCAGCTCTCAAGGTTTGGAGTCCGGGGCCAACGTCCTGACTTTC
NA	TRBV6-5	TRBJ2-1	NA	CASPGQNDNEQFF	TGTGCCAGCCCGGGCCAGAATGACAATGAGCAGTTCTTC
NA	TRBV6-5	TRBJ2-2	TRBD2	CASRYPGLAGPNTGELLF	TGTGCCAGCAGGTACCCGGGACTAGCGGGGCCGAACACCGGGGAGCTGCTTTTT
many	TRBV9	TRBJ2-3	NA	CASSGIVTDTQYF	TGTGCCAGCAGCGGCATCGTAACAGATACGCAGTATTTT
NA	TRBV11-3	TRBJ2-7	NA	CASSQDLARANEQYF	TGTGCCAGCAGCCAAGATCTTGCTAGAGCGAACGAGCAGTACTTC
many	TRBV7-3	TRBJ2-2	NA	CASRGPDTGELFF	TGTGCCAGCAGGGGTCCGGACACCGGGGAGCTGTTTTTT
many	TRBV4-3	TRBJ2-7	NA	CASSQGWSGYYEQYF	TGCGCCAGCAGCCAAGGATGGAGCGGTTACTACGAGCAGTACTTC
NA	TRBV6-1	TRBJ2-1	TRBD2	CAGRASGYNEQFF	TGTGCCGGGAGGGCTAGCGGTTACAATGAGCAGTTCTTC
many	TRBV7-2	TRBJ1-5	NA	CASRAPGDYNQPQHF	TGTGCCAGCAGGGCACCGGGGGATTACAATCAGCCCCAGCATTTT
many	TRBV27	TRBJ2-3	TRBD2	CASRLAGGQGDTQYF	TGTGCCAGCAGACTAGCGGGGGGGCAGGGAGATACGCAGTATTTT
NA	TRBV29-1	TRBJ2-3	NA	CSVEIQGADTQYF	TGCAGCGTTGAGATCCAGGGAGCAGATACGCAGTATTTT
many	TRBV2	TRBJ2-5	NA	CASSEFAGRERAQYF	TGTGCCAGCAGTGAGTTTGCGGGCCGGGAAAGGGCCCAGTACTTC
many	TRBV6-2/TRBV6-3	TRBJ2-2	NA	CASSGWAGELFF	TGTGCCAGCAGTGGGTGGGCCGGGGAGCTGTTTTTT
many	TRBV12-5	TRBJ1-2	NA	CASGLGVNYGYTF	TGTGCTAGTGGCCTCGGAGTTAACTATGGCTACACCTTC
few	TRBV6-1	TRBJ1-5	NA	CASSPGHTNQPQHF	TGTGCCAGCAGCCCCGGACATACCAATCAGCCCCAGCATTTT
many	TRBV28	TRBJ1-6	TRBD1	CASSTLRGTRSPLHF	TGTGCCAGCAGCACCCTCAGGGGGACTAGGTCACCCCTCCACTTT
NA	TRBV2	TRBJ2-1	TRBD1	CASRGVGTGVNEQFF	TGTGCCAGCAGGGGGGTCGGGACAGGGGTTAATGAGCAGTTCTTC
many	TRBV20-1	TRBJ2-7	TRBD1	CSASRDRGTYEQYF	TGCAGTGCTAGCCGAGACAGGGGGACCTACGAGCAGTACTTC
few	TRBV6-6	TRBJ2-3	TRBD2	CASSKGPQGLAGVSDTQYF	TGTGCCAGCAGTAAAGGACCCCAAGGGCTAGCGGGAGTATCAGATACGCAGTATTTT
many	TRBV12-3/TRBV12-4	TRBJ1-4	NA	CASSLVGESNEKLFF	TGTGCCAGCAGTTTAGTGGGGGAGTCGAATGAAAAACTGTTTTTT
many	TRBV6-5	TRBJ1-3	NA	CASSQGGNTIYF	TGTGCCAGCAGCCAAGGAGGAAACACCATATATTTT
NA	TRBV6-6	TRBJ2-3	NA	CASSYAPDYTDTQYF	TGTGCCAGCAGTTACGCCCCGGACTACACAGATACGCAGTATTTT
NA	TRBV7-2	TRBJ2-1	TRBD2	CASSLEASGRDQFF	TGTGCCAGCAGCTTAGAGGCTAGCGGGAGGGACCAGTTCTTC
NA	TRBV5-1	TRBJ2-6	NA	CASSLRAGGSGANVLTF	TGCGCCAGCAGCTTGCGGGCCGGGGGCTCTGGGGCCAACGTCCTGACTTTC
NA	TRBV20-1	TRBJ1-5	NA	CSASWGGQGNEPQHF	TGCAGTGCTTCCTGGGGGGGTCAGGGCAATGAGCCCCAGCATTTT
many	TRBV14	TRBJ2-3	TRBD2	CASSRELAGALDTQYF	TGTGCCAGCAGCCGCGAGTTAGCGGGAGCCCTGGATACGCAGTATTTT
NA	TRBV20-1	TRBJ2-6	TRBD1	CSARAGTGVFDTEAF	TGCAGTGCTAGAGCCGGGACAGGGGTGTTCGACACTGAAGCTTTC
many	TRBV7-7	TRBJ2-1	TRBD2	CASSSQAGGYNEQFF	TGTGCTAGCAGCTCTCAAGCGGGAGGCTACAATGAGCAGTTCTTC
many	TRBV20-1	TRBJ2-1	NA	CSALWNEQFF	TGCAGTGCCCTATGGAATGAGCAGTTCTTC
many	TRBV20-1	TRBJ2-1	NA	CSASLVSYNEQFF	TGCAGTGCTAGCCTAGTCAGCTACAATGAGCAGTTCTTC